The 5 T cell receptor beta chains given below trace back to one sample, sequenced in a study of cytomegalovirus exposure and HLA in healthy donors. This table comes from immunoSEQ multiplex PCR, and its TCRdb copy is limited to in-frame clones, with some not included. The table lists fewer than 350,000 clones, 70% to 90% of them singletons. Sequenced material: PBMCs. Every receptor here comes from a woman aged 18 to 35 in good health and CMV-seronegative.

V usage is TRBV7-4 and J usage is TRBJ2-3; 11 bases are shared with TRBD1. Germline V CDR1 and CDR2: SGHVT, SQSDAQ. The V and J ends lost 4 bases and 0 bases, in that order; junction bases with no gene match: 18. This CDR3 has 21 amino acids. The chain's CDR3 is CASSWGVGTGGNRFSTDTQYF. DNA for the CDR3: TGTGCCAGCAGCTGGGGGGTTGGGACAGGGGGAAACCGATTTAGCACAGATACGCAGTATTTT.

This clone was seen a handful of times. The J gene is TRBJ2-7, the V gene TRBV9, with 10 bases identical to TRBD2. Germline CDR1 SGDLS, CDR2 YYNGEE. The CDR3 runs to 17 residues. V trimming: 5 bases; J trimming: 0 bases; junction bases outside the gene matches: 11. CDR3 nucleotide sequence: TGTGCCAGCAGTGGATCTGGACTAGCGGAGACCTCCTACGAGCAGTACTTC. This encodes CASSGSGLAETSYEQYF.

The V gene is TRBV9, the J gene TRBJ2-3; perhaps TRBD2 as D (6 bases). V dropped 3 bases and J dropped 2 bases, with 7 bases sitting between them. In germline, CDR1 is SGDLS, CDR2 YYNGEE. This CDR3 is built from 13 residues. The CDR3 protein is CASSGDFTDTQYF. CDR3 DNA: TGTGCCAGCAGCGGGGACTTCACAGATACGCAGTATTTT.

The V gene is TRBV6-5, the J gene TRBJ2-7, with 8 bases aligning to TRBD2. The trim removed 5 bases at V and 2 bases at J, leaving 8 bases unmatched. Germline-derived CDR1 and CDR2 are MNHEY and SVGAGI. The CDR3 is made up of 15 amino acids. CDR3 DNA sequence: TGTGCCAGCAGTGCCCAAGCGGGAGAACCCTACGAGCAGTACTTC. Its translation: CASSAQAGEPYEQYF.

As DNA, the CDR3 is TGCGCCAGCAGCTTGGGGCTAGCGGGAGGCCGTCTGAACACAGATACGCAGTATTTT. Amino acids: CASSLGLAGGRLNTDTQYF. The V call is TRBV5-1, the J call TRBJ2-3, with 11 bases matching TRBD2. Germline V gene lookup returns CDR1 SGHRS and CDR2 YFSETQ. Trimming cost V 0 bases and J 2 bases; bases outside gene matches: 11. The CDR3 covers 19 residues. The entire variable domain, with the rest obtained from reference TRBV5-1 and TRBJ2-3, is as follows: KAGVTQTPRYLIKTRGQQVTLSCSPISGHRSVSWYQQTPGQGLQFLFEYFSETQRNKGNFPGRFSGRQFSNSRSEMNVSTLELGDSALYLCASSLGLAGGRLNTDTQYFGPGTRLTVL.